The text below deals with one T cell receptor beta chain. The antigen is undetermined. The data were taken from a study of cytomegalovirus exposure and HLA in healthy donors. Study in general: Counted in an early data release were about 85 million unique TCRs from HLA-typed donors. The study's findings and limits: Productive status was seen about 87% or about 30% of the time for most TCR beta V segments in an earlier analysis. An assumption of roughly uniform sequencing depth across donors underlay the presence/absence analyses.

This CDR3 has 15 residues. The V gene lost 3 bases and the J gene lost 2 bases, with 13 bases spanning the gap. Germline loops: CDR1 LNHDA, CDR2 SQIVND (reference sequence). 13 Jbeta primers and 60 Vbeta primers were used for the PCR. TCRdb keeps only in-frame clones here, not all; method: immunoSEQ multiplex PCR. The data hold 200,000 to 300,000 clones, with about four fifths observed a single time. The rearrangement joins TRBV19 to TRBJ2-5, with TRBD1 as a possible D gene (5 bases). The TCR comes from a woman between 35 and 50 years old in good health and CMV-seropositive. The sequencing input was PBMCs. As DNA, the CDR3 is TGTGCCAGTAGTATTTGGCAGGGCTCGCAAGAGACCCAGTACTTC. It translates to CASSIWQGSQETQYF. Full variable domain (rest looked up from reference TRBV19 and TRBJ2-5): DGGITQSPKYLFRKEGQNVTLSCEQNLNHDAMYWYRQDPGQGLRLIYYSQIVNDFQKGDIAEGYSVSREKKESFPLTVTSAQKNPTAFYLCASSIWQGSQETQYFGPGTRLLVL.